This TCR beta chain was identified in a study of blood T cell repertoires in COVID-19. Across the whole study: The United States, Italy and Spain provided the acute and convalescent COVID-19 samples. PBMCs, B-cell-depleted T cells, or T cells provided the cDNA or gDNA that made up the material.

In the original processing: Estimated nucleated cell counts came from reference gene primer amplification. Sequencing used immunoSEQ multiplex PCR; TCRdb keeps in-frame clones, though not all of them. D and trimming come from the DNA, and the V and J calls and clone size come from that table. The table has about 140,000 clones, over 65% seen once; the top ten hold 4.5%. Trimming left V 4 bases short and J 7 bases short, with 19 bases between. The CDR3 runs to 15 residues. CDR1 LNHDA and CDR2 SQIVND come from the germline V gene (reference sequence). The clonotype comes from an elderly woman with active or convalescent COVID-19. This chain uses TRBV19 with TRBJ2-5, with a tentative D call TRBD2 (5 bases). What was sequenced was peripheral blood. CDR3 nucleotides: TGTGCCAGTAGTAGAGGGAGATCCACAGAAGGGACCCAGTACTTC. This gives the protein CASSRGRSTEGTQYF.